The 8 T cell receptor beta chains presented below share a single source sample, sequenced in a study of T cells after yellow fever vaccination. TCRdb analysed the 5' RACE reads with MiXCR anew, one entry per CDR3 protein. The table has under 300,000 distinct CDR3 sequences, about 7% seen once. Sequencing was performed on CD4+ T cells sorted from PBMCs, taken 15 days after the yellow fever booster vaccination. These TCRs come from a man aged 25-45 years who received the YFV17D yellow fever vaccine.

This clonotype was counted a few times. The chain links TRBV6-5 to TRBJ2-5; a possible D gene is TRBD2 (6 bases). Germline values: CDR1 MNHEY, CDR2 SVGAGI. The CDR3 has 15 amino acids. Trimming stripped 0 bases from V and 2 bases from J, with 10 bases between. The chain's CDR3 is CASSYSMGRQETQYF. CDR3 in DNA: TGTGCCAGCAGTTACTCGATGGGGAGGCAAGAGACCCAGTACTTC.

There are many counts of this clonotype. The gene calls are TRBV28 and TRBJ2-5, with D possibly TRBD1 on 5 matching bases. This CDR3 comprises 13 residues. V was trimmed by 6 bases and J by 1 base, leaving 9 bases between them. The germline V gene has CDR1 MDHEN and CDR2 SYDVKM. In nucleotides, the CDR3 is TGTGCCAGCAGCCAAGACAGCCAAGAGACCCAGTACTTC. Translation gives CASSQDSQETQYF.

The sample holds a few counts of this clonotype. This sequence joins TRBV9 and TRBJ2-5; D is possibly TRBD2 (7 bases). This CDR3 comprises 15 residues. Trimming removed 4 bases from V and 2 bases from J, with 15 bases in between. Germline V gene lookup returns CDR1 SGDLS and CDR2 YYNGEE. CDR3 loop: CASSKGGVRQETQYF. CDR3 coding DNA: TGTGCCAGCAGCAAAGGGGGGGTCCGGCAAGAGACCCAGTACTTC.

This clonotype was observed at least ten times. This chain links TRBV27 with TRBJ2-7; 7 nucleotides match TRBD1. Germline trimming cut 4 bases from V and 5 bases from J; bases unmatched to any gene: 8. Germline V CDR1 and CDR2: MNHEY, SMNVEV (reference sequence). This CDR3 comprises 14 residues. CDR3 bases: TGTGCCAGCAGTTCCCGGGACAGACGCCACGAGCAGTACTTC. This gives the protein CASSSRDRRHEQYF.

This clonotype was recorded many times. This sequence joins TRBV19 and TRBJ2-5; 8 bases are shared with TRBD1. Trimming at V came to 5 bases and at J to 5 bases, leaving 7 bases not matched to a gene. The germline gives CDR1 LNHDA, CDR2 SQIVND (reference sequence). The CDR3 extends over 14 amino acids. Here the CDR3 DNA reads TGTGCCAGTAGTTTCGGACAGGGACAGGAGACCCAGTACTTC. Translated, it gives CASSFGQGQETQYF. The full variable domain, with the rest looked up from reference TRBV19 and TRBJ2-5, is DGGITQSPKYLFRKEGQNVTLSCEQNLNHDAMYWYRQDPGQGLRLIYYSQIVNDFQKGDIAEGYSVSREKKESFPLTVTSAQKNPTAFYLCASSFGQGQETQYFGPGTRLLVL.

This clonotype was detected ten times or more. The chain joins TRBV3-1 to TRBJ2-3; the D is unclear. CDR1 LGHDT and CDR2 YNNKEL come from the germline V gene (reference sequence). The CDR3 has 14 residues. V lost 0 bases to trimming and J lost 2 bases, with 6 bases between them. The DNA of the CDR3 is TGTGCCAGCAGCCAAGATCGAGCCACAGATACGCAGTATTTT. It yields the protein CASSQDRATDTQYF.

The chain carries TRBV19 and TRBJ2-2; 8 bases map to TRBD1. The CDR3 is 15 residues long. Per the germline V gene, CDR1 is LNHDA and CDR2 is SQIVND (reference sequence). V was pared by 3 bases and J by 9 bases, with 9 bases of the junction left unmatched. Here the CDR3 reads CASSIISAGGRELFF. Written as DNA, the CDR3 is TGTGCCAGTAGTATCATTTCGGCAGGGGGCCGGGAGCTGTTTTTT. Based on the CDR3 plus reference TRBV19 and TRBJ2-2, the full variable domain is DGGITQSPKYLFRKEGQNVTLSCEQNLNHDAMYWYRQDPGQGLRLIYYSQIVNDFQKGDIAEGYSVSREKKESFPLTVTSAQKNPTAFYLCASSIISAGGRELFFGEGSRLTVL.

The chain employs TRBV12-3 or TRBV12-4 and TRBJ1-5; D is unresolved. The CDR3 runs to 13 residues. The ends were cut back, 2 bases at V and 9 bases at J, with 11 bases in the middle. CDR3 in DNA: TGTGCCAGCAGTTTATTTGAGGAAAGGCCCCAGCATTTT. This encodes CASSLFEERPQHF.